The text below deals with one T cell receptor beta chain. The target antigen is unknown. The sample originates from a study of cytomegalovirus exposure and HLA in healthy donors. Study-wide findings and caveats: HLA alleles showed associations with 15,000 to 20,000 TCR beta sequences in a later analysis, at a 0.05 false discovery rate. In vitro data verified a few CMV-associated chains as specific for CMV antigens.

With 60 Vbeta and 13 Jbeta primers, the PCR was carried out. Sequencing was performed with immunoSEQ multiplex PCR; in TCRdb, only in-frame clones are kept and a portion is missing. Among more than 80,000 clones listed, 65% to 80% were seen once. The trim removed 2 bases at V and 5 bases at J, leaving 6 bases unmatched. Germline loops: CDR1 SGDLS, CDR2 YYNGEE. The CDR3 is made up of 15 amino acids. Sequenced: PBMCs. The V gene is TRBV9, the J gene TRBJ2-3; 9 bases match TRBD1. The origin of this receptor is a human donor in good health. CDR3 DNA: TGTGCCAGCAGCGTGGGGACAGGGTCGGTAGATACGCAGTATTTT. Its protein is CASSVGTGSVDTQYF.